Listed below are T cell receptor beta chains from one sample, sequenced in a study of regulatory T cells in long-lasting Graves disease. TCRdb analysed the multiplex PCR reads with MiXCR anew, one entry per CDR3 protein. In the table there are some 340,000 distinct CDR3 sequences, about 23% of which are singletons. The material sequenced was peripheral blood mononuclear cells (PBMCs), taken when the disease was refractory, from a patient treated with antithyroid drugs. The receptors stem from a woman aged 40 to 50 with Graves disease. CDR3s include the opening cysteine and the closing phenylalanine or tryptophan. Fields, in order: CDR3 DNA, CDR3 protein, V gene, J gene, clone size, D gene. The D gene is left open where the match is weak. Where a row states a size, it is once, few, many or the class of an expanded clone; other rows omit it.

TGTGCCAGCAGTGCGGGGCAGGGGGCTATCGAGACCCAGTACTTC	CASSAGQGAIETQYF	TRBV2	TRBJ2-5	many	TRBD1
TGCGCCAGCAGCCAAAGCCCGGGACAGGTCCTCTCCTACGAGCAGTACTTC	CASSQSPGQVLSYEQYF	TRBV5-1	TRBJ2-7	NA	TRBD1
TGTGCCACCTCTACTAGCGGATACGAGCAGTACTTC	CATSTSGYEQYF	TRBV15	TRBJ2-7	few	TRBD2
TGTGCCAGCACTTTCGCTCACACCGGGGAGCTGTTTTTT	CASTFAHTGELFF	TRBV28	TRBJ2-2	few	NA
TGTGCCATCAGTGATGCGGGAGATACCGGGGAGCTGTTTTTT	CAISDAGDTGELFF	TRBV10-3	TRBJ2-2	few	TRBD2
TGCAGCGTTCGAGTCACTTTGAACACTGAAGCTTTCTTT	CSVRVTLNTEAFF	TRBV29-1	TRBJ1-1	many	NA
TGTGCCAGCAGCCATTGGGGTAGGACTGAAGCTTTCTTT	CASSHWGRTEAFF	TRBV3-1	TRBJ1-1	NA	NA
TGTGCCACCAGTTCAGACACCGGGGAGCTGTTTTTT	CATSSDTGELFF	TRBV24-1	TRBJ2-2	many	NA
TGTGCCAGCAGCCCCCACAGGCGGGAAACCTACGAGCAGTACTTC	CASSPHRRETYEQYF	TRBV3-1	TRBJ2-7	NA	NA
TGTGCCAGCAGTTCTTTACTAGAATCAGGCGAGCAGTACTTC	CASSSLLESGEQYF	TRBV27	TRBJ2-7	many	NA
TGTGCCAGCACCCGCGGACTAGCGGGTACCAATGAGCAGTTCTTC	CASTRGLAGTNEQFF	TRBV2	TRBJ2-1	NA	TRBD2
TGTGCCAGCAAGAGTGAAGGAGGGGGCGCTTCCTACGAGCAGTACTTC	CASKSEGGGASYEQYF	TRBV2	TRBJ2-7	many	NA
TGTGCCAGCAGGCCATTAAGGACTAGCGGGAGGGCAGATACGCAGTATTTT	CASRPLRTSGRADTQYF	TRBV11-2	TRBJ2-3	NA	TRBD2
TGCAGTGCTAGAGAATTTGGGACTACTCTTGGCAATGAGCAGTTCTTC	CSAREFGTTLGNEQFF	TRBV20-1	TRBJ2-1	once	TRBD2
TGTGCCAGCAGTGAGATGGAGACCCAGTACTTC	CASSEMETQYF	TRBV2	TRBJ2-5	many	NA
TGTGCCAGCAGTAGGTCGCGGTCCTACGAGCAGTACTTC	CASSRSRSYEQYF	TRBV2	TRBJ2-7	many	NA
TGTGCCAGTAGTATACAGGGTGAGCAGTTCTTC	CASSIQGEQFF	TRBV19	TRBJ2-1	once	NA
TGTGCCAGCAAGGCAGGGGACTATGGCTACACCTTC	CASKAGDYGYTF	TRBV2	TRBJ1-2	many	NA
TGTGCCAGCAGCCTCGGACTAGCGGGCGGGAGGGCCAAAAACATTCAGTACTTC	CASSLGLAGGRAKNIQYF	TRBV28	TRBJ2-4	many	TRBD2
TGTGCCAGCAGCTTTTGGGACAGGGGGTACTACGAGCAGTACTTC	CASSFWDRGYYEQYF	TRBV5-4	TRBJ2-7	few	TRBD1
TGCGCCAGCCATGTCAACACCGGGGAGCTGTTTTTT	CASHVNTGELFF	TRBV5-1	TRBJ2-2	NA	NA
TGTGCCAGTAAAGCCGGACAGCCTATTAATCCGGATACGCAGTATTTT	CASKAGQPINPDTQYF	TRBV6-1	TRBJ2-3	NA	NA
TGTGCCAGCAGTCCCGGGGTACAGGTATTGGATGGCTACACCTTC	CASSPGVQVLDGYTF	TRBV12-3/TRBV12-4	TRBJ1-2	many	NA
TGTGCCAGCAGCAGTCCCGGGACAGGCGAAAGAAATCAGCCCCAGCATTTT	CASSSPGTGERNQPQHF	TRBV28	TRBJ1-5	many	TRBD1
TGTGCCAGCAGCCAAGGACCAACTGAAGCTTTCTTT	CASSQGPTEAFF	TRBV3-1	TRBJ1-1	few	NA
TGTGCCAGCCGAGAAGGGACGGACACGACCTGGGGGCGGAGAACCGGGGAGCTGTTTTTT	CASREGTDTTWGRRTGELFF	TRBV25-1	TRBJ2-2	few	NA
TGTGCCAGCAGTTTATTCGGAGATACGCAGTATTTT	CASSLFGDTQYF	TRBV28	TRBJ2-3	NA	NA
TGTGCTAGCAGCTTAAGTGCCGTAGCGGGAGAAGAGACCCAGTACTTC	CASSLSAVAGEETQYF	TRBV7-7	TRBJ2-5	many	TRBD2
TGTGCCAGCAGTCTACGGACAGGGAGCAATCAGCCCCAGCATTTT	CASSLRTGSNQPQHF	TRBV28	TRBJ1-5	many	TRBD1
TGTGCCAGCAGCTTAGCGGGGGAGATTGAGCAGTTCTTC	CASSLAGEIEQFF	TRBV11-2	TRBJ2-1	few	NA
TGTGCCAGCAGTTTCGACCTAGCCCGCACAGATACGCAGTATTTT	CASSFDLARTDTQYF	TRBV28	TRBJ2-3	NA	NA
TGTGCCAGCAGCTTAGAGGGAAAGAACACTGAAGCTTTCTTT	CASSLEGKNTEAFF	TRBV11-2	TRBJ1-1	NA	NA
TGTGCCAGCAGCCAAGATGCCCGCGGGTGGGGGCAAGAGACCCAGTACTTC	CASSQDARGWGQETQYF	TRBV3-1	TRBJ2-5	NA	NA
TGTGCCAGCAGTTACTCGACGGCAGGGAACACTGAAGCTTTCTTT	CASSYSTAGNTEAFF	TRBV6-5	TRBJ1-1	many	NA
TGTGCCAGTAGTATAGCGAGGCAGGGAGTTTACTCAATGGCTGAAGCTTTCTTT	CASSIARQGVYSMAEAFF	TRBV19	TRBJ1-1	NA	NA
TGTGCCAGCAGTTCGAGGACTAGCGGGACTACCGGGGAGCTGTTTTTT	CASSSRTSGTTGELFF	TRBV27	TRBJ2-2	NA	TRBD2
TGTGCCAGCCGTCGGACAGGGGGCATTGAGACCCAGTACTTC	CASRRTGGIETQYF	TRBV2	TRBJ2-5	many	TRBD1
TGCAGCGTTGAAGCACAGGGGATCTATGGCTACACCTTC	CSVEAQGIYGYTF	TRBV29-1	TRBJ1-2	many	TRBD1
TGTGCCAGCTCACCAAGATCGACTAGCGGCAGGGAGCAGTACTTC	CASSPRSTSGREQYF	TRBV18	TRBJ2-7	NA	TRBD2
TGTGCCAGCAGGCAGGGGAGAAGCAATCAGCCCCAGCATTTT	CASRQGRSNQPQHF	TRBV19	TRBJ1-5	NA	NA
TGTGCCAGCAGCTTCAGTCTTGGTCGGGTAAAGCACTACGAGCAGTACTTC	CASSFSLGRVKHYEQYF	TRBV11-2	TRBJ2-7	many	NA
TGTGCCAGCAGCTTAGGAGCGGGAGGAGGAGAGACCCAGTACTTC	CASSLGAGGGETQYF	TRBV7-3	TRBJ2-5	many	TRBD2
TGTGCCAGCAGTCTTATAGCGGATCTCTCCTACAATGAGCAGTTCTTC	CASSLIADLSYNEQFF	TRBV28	TRBJ2-1	few	NA
TGTGCCAGCAGTAACCGCAGGGGGTTTGAGTACTTC	CASSNRRGFEYF	TRBV12-3/TRBV12-4	TRBJ2-7	many	TRBD1
TGTGCCAGCAGCCAACAAAACTACAATGAGCAGTTCTTC	CASSQQNYNEQFF	TRBV14	TRBJ2-1	many	NA
TGTGCCAGCAGTGGGCCAGGGGGTGGCTACACCTTC	CASSGPGGGYTF	TRBV2	TRBJ1-2	many	TRBD1
TGTGCCAGTAGTAGTTATACTAGCACAGATACGCAGTATTTT	CASSSYTSTDTQYF	TRBV19	TRBJ2-3	NA	NA
TGTGCCAGCAGCGACCCGACAGGGATGTACTTC	CASSDPTGMYF	TRBV9	TRBJ2-7	NA	TRBD1